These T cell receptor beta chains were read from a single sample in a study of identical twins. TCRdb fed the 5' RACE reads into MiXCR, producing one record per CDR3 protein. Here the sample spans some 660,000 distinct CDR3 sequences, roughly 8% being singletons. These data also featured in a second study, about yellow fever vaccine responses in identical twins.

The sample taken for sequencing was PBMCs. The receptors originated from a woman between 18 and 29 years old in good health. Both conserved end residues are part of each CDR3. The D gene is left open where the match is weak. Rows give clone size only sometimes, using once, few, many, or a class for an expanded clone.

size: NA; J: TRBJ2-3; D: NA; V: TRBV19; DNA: TGTGCCAGTATTGCCCCGGCGGGCCCCACAGATACGCAGTATTTT; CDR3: CASIAPAGPTDTQYF
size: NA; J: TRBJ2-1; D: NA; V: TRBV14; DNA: TGTGCCAGCAGCCCGGGACCTCTAGTCTACAATGAGCAGTTCTTC; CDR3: CASSPGPLVYNEQFF
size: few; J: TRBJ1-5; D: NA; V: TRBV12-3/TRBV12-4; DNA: TGTGCCAGCACTACGGGACCCGGCTGGGATCAGCCCCAGCATTTT; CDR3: CASTTGPGWDQPQHF
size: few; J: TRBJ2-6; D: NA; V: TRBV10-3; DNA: TGTGCCATCAGTGCGGCGGGGGCCAACGTCCTGACTTTC; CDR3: CAISAAGANVLTF
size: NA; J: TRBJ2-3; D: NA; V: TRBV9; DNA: TGTGCCAGCAGCGTAGGGGCTAGCCCTAGCACAGATACGCAGTATTTT; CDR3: CASSVGASPSTDTQYF
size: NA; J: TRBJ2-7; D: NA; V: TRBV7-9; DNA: TGTGCCAGCAGCTTAAGCCTGGACAGTTTCGAGCAGTACTTC; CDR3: CASSLSLDSFEQYF
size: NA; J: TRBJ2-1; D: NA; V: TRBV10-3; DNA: TGTGCCATCAGTGATCCGGCTTACAATGAGCAGTTCTTC; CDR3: CAISDPAYNEQFF
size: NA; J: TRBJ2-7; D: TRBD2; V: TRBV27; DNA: TGTGCCAGCAGACCCCTACCTGGACCGACTAGCGGCCACTCCTACGAGCAGTACTTC; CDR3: CASRPLPGPTSGHSYEQYF
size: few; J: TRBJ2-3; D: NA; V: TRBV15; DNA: TGTGCCACCAGCAGAGATTTGAGAACGGGTCGAAGCCTCACAGATACGCAGTATTTT; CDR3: CATSRDLRTGRSLTDTQYF
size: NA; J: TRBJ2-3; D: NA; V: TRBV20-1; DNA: TGCAGCCGGACGGGACGGGACCGCACAGATACGCAGTATTTT; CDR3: CSRTGRDRTDTQYF
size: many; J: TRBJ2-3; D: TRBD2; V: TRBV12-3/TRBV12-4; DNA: TGTGCCAGCAGTCCACTAGCGGGGGGGCCCACAGATACGCAGTATTTT; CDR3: CASSPLAGGPTDTQYF
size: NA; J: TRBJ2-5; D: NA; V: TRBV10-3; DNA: TGTGACATCAGTGAGGAGGGCCTCCAAGAGACCCAGTACTTC; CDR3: CDISEEGLQETQYF
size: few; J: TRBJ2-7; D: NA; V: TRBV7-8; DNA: TGTGCCAGCAGCTTAGCGACAGAACAGTACTTC; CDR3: CASSLATEQYF
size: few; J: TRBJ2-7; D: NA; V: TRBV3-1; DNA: TGTGCCAGCAGCCTTTACGGACCGATCCACGAGCAGTACTTC; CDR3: CASSLYGPIHEQYF
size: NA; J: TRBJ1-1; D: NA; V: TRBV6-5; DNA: TGTGCCAGCAGTTACTCGATGGGCGGGGAACCTGAAGCTTTCTTT; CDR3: CASSYSMGGEPEAFF
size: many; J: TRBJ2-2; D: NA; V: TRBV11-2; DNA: TGTGCCAGCAGCGGCCGAGGGGGGGCGCATACCGGGGAGCTGTTTTTT; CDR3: CASSGRGGAHTGELFF
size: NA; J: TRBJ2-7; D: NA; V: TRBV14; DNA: TGTGCCAGCAGCCGGATGGAGGGTGGTTACGAGCAGTACTTC; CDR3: CASSRMEGGYEQYF
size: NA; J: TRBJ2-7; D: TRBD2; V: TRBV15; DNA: TGTGCCACCAGCATCCGTAGCGGGAGGGACAACGAGCAGTACTTC; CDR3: CATSIRSGRDNEQYF
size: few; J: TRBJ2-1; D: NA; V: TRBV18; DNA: TGTGCCAGCTCACCACTGCTACTCGCATCCTACAATGAGCAGTTCTTC; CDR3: CASSPLLLASYNEQFF
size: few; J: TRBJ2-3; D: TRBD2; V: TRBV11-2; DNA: TGTGCCAGCAGCTTCCCCCTTACCGGGACTAGTTCTCCAGATACGCAGTATTTT; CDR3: CASSFPLTGTSSPDTQYF
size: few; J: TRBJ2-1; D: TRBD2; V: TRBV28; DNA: TGTGCCAGCAGTAGAACCGGGACTAGCGGGAGGTACTACAATGAGCAGTTCTTC; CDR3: CASSRTGTSGRYYNEQFF
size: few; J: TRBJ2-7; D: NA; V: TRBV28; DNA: TGTGCCAGCTCTGGGAGACAGTTCTACGAGCAGTACTTC; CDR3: CASSGRQFYEQYF